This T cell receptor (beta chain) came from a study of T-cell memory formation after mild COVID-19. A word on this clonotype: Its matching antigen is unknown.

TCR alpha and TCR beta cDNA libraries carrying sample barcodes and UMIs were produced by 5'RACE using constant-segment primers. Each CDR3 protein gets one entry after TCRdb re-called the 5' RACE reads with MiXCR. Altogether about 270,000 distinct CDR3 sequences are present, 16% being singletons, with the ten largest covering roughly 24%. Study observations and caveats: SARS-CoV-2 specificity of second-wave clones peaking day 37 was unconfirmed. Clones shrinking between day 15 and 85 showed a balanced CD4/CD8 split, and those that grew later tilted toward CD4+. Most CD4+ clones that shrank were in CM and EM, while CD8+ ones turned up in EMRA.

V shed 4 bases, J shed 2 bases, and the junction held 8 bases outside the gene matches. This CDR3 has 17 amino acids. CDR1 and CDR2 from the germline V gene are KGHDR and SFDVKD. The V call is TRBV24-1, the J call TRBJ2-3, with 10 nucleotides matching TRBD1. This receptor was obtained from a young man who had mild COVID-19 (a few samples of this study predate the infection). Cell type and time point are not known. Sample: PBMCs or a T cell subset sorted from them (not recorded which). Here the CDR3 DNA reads TGTGCCACCAGTGACCCGAGGGACAGGGGAAACACAGATACGCAGTATTTT. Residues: CATSDPRDRGNTDTQYF.